This T cell receptor (beta chain) was identified during a study of T cell changes during pregnancy in multiple sclerosis. Only in-frame clones appear in the TCRdb table, and some are missing; sequencing was by immunoSEQ multiplex PCR. Here the sample spans just over 50,000 clones, about 90% being singletons. This specimen consisted of CD4+ T cells from peripheral blood mononuclear cells, obtained after pregnancy. The sequence was collected from a female donor with multiple sclerosis, enrolled in a pregnancy study.

The CDR3 DNA is TGCAGCGTCGGAGATGGTCGAGGCTACACCTTC. Amino acid sequence: CSVGDGRGYTF. The chain is built from TRBV29-1 and TRBJ1-2; D uncertain. Deletions cut 6 bases from V and 8 bases from J, with 13 bases between. The CDR3 is 11 residues long. Per germline, CDR1 SQVTM and CDR2 ANQGSEA.